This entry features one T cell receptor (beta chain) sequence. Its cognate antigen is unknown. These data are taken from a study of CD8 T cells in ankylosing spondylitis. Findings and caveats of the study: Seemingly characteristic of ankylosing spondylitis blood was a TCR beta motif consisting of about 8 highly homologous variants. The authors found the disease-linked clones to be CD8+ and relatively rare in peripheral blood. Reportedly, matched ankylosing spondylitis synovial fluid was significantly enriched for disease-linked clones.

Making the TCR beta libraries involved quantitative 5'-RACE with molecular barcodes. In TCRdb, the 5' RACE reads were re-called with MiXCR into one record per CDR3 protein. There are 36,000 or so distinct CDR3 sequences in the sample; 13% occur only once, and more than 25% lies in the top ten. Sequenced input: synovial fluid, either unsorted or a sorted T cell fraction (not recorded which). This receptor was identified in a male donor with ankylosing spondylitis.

The DNA for the CDR3 is TGTGCCAGCAGTAGGACAGAGGAGACAGATACGCAGTATTTT. It codes for CASSRTEETDTQYF. The rearrangement joins TRBV6-2 or TRBV6-3 to TRBJ2-3; D might be TRBD1 (6 bases). V lost 5 bases to trimming and J lost 3 bases, with 12 bases between them. There are 14 residues in the CDR3. CDR1 is MNHEY and CDR2 is SVGEGT in the germline V gene.